The 27 T cell receptor beta chains below all came from one sample that was sequenced in a study of blood T cells in healthy people across ages. A second PCR of about 6 to 12 cycles used a sample-barcoded 5' primer and a J-beta primer mix. TCRdb independently ran MiXCR on the 5' RACE reads; one entry per CDR3 protein. The sample lists about 1,000,000 distinct CDR3 sequences; 35% to 50% were seen once. Sequenced input: blood. These receptors all come from a woman aged 55-75 years in good health.

In this sample, this clonotype turned up many times. The J gene is TRBJ2-1, the V gene TRBV20-1; D uncertain. Trimming cost V 7 bases and J 4 bases, with 8 bases left between them. The CDR3 has 11 residues. Per germline, CDR1 DFQATT and CDR2 SNEGSKA (reference sequence). This chain's CDR3 is CSGVEYNEQFF. The CDR3 DNA reads as TGCAGTGGGGTGGAGTACAATGAGCAGTTCTTC.

As concerns this clonotype: Its ends do not fully match the called genes, so a read error is possible. The chain is built from TRBV28 and TRBJ2-6; TRBD1 aligns across 7 bases. The CDR3 is made up of 15 amino acids. Germline loops: CDR1 MDHEN, CDR2 SYDVKM. The CDR3 here is CVSREGTAGANVLTF. The CDR3 coding sequence is TGTGTCAGCAGAGAAGGGACAGCTGGGGCCAACGTCCTGACTTTC.

This chain connects TRBV10-3 to TRBJ2-1; 8 positions agree with TRBD2. The length of the CDR3 is 16 residues. Germline V gives CDR1 ENHRY, CDR2 SYGVKD. After removal of 3 bases from V and 3 bases from J, the junction contained 7 bases not matched to a gene. This CDR3 is CAISDSGAGVYNEQFF. The CDR3 nucleotides are TGTGCCATCAGTGATAGCGGGGCAGGGGTCTACAATGAGCAGTTCTTC.

As to this clonotype: A much larger clone lies one base from this, so it may be a read error. The J gene is TRBJ1-2, the V gene TRBV15; D gene unclear. V gave up 0 bases and J gave up 2 bases, with 7 bases separating them. The CDR3 loop spans 14 amino acids. In germline, CDR1 is LNHNV, CDR2 YYDKDF (reference sequence). The CDR3 coding sequence is TGTGCCACCAGCAGAGATGCGGGGAACTATGGCTACACCTTC. It translates to CATSRDAGNYGYTF.

This clonotype appeared once. V is TRBV27 and J is TRBJ2-3; TRBD2 might be the D (6 bases). CDR1 MNHEY and CDR2 SMNVEV come from the germline V gene (reference sequence). Trimming took off 4 bases at V and 0 bases at J, with 14 bases between the two ends. The CDR3 extends over 16 amino acids. CDR3 sequence (DNA): TGTGCCAGCAGTTCTCTCGGGAGCCCAAGCACAGATACGCAGTATTTT. Its translation is CASSSLGSPSTDTQYF.

The V and J genes are TRBV7-7 and TRBJ2-5; perhaps TRBD2 as D (5 bases). The J call may be faulty, since TRBJ2-7 better matches the DNA end. This CDR3 comprises 16 residues. CDR1 and CDR2 from the germline V gene are SSHAT and FNYEAQ (reference sequence). The DNA of the CDR3 is TGTGCCAGCACCACACCCCACCGAGCACGGGGCTACGAGCAGTACTTC. It encodes CASTTPHRARGYEQYF.

This rearrangement joins TRBV7-2 to TRBJ1-6; D is unresolved. With 0 bases removed from V and 6 bases from J, the gap between germline ends came to 6 bases. CDR1 SGHTA and CDR2 FQGNSA come from the germline V gene. This CDR3 region has 14 residues. CDR3 sequence: CASSLAGFNSPLHF. For the CDR3, the DNA is TGTGCCAGCAGCTTAGCGGGGTTTAATTCACCCCTCCACTTT.

This chain links TRBV12-3 or TRBV12-4 with TRBJ1-2; D remains ambiguous. This CDR3 comprises 13 residues. V was shortened by 2 bases and J by 3 bases, with 7 bases between the two germline ends. This CDR3 is CASSLSWDYGYTF. The CDR3 coding sequence is TGTGCCAGCAGTTTATCGTGGGACTATGGCTACACCTTC.

The chain recombines TRBV6-1 with TRBJ2-1; D tentatively fits TRBD1 or TRBD2 (5 bases each). Germline CDR1 MNHNS, CDR2 SASEGT. This CDR3 is 14 amino acids long. Trimming left V 7 bases short and J 4 bases short, with 14 bases between. In nucleotides, the CDR3 is TGTGCCAGCAACCCGGGACGGCTATACAATGAGCAGTTCTTC. It encodes CASNPGRLYNEQFF.

The chain couples TRBV12-3 or TRBV12-4 to TRBJ2-5; weak D call: TRBD2 (6 bases). V was shortened by 7 bases and J by 4 bases, with 16 bases between the two germline ends. The CDR3 covers 14 residues. The CDR3 DNA follows: TGTGCCAGCACGACTAGAAAGGGAGGAGAGACCCAGTACTTC. Translation gives CASTTRKGGETQYF.

The CDR3 here is CASSPNTGGPGQPQHF. CDR3 DNA sequence: TGTGCCAGCAGCCCAAACACAGGGGGCCCGGGTCAGCCCCAGCATTTT. The chain carries TRBV11-2 and TRBJ1-5; TRBD1 matches at 9 bases. The germline CDR1 and CDR2 sequences are SGHAT and FQNNGV. This CDR3 region has 16 residues. The V and J ends lost 5 bases and 6 bases, in that order; junction bases with no gene match: 11.

V usage is TRBV18 and J usage is TRBJ1-4; D unresolved. Germline V gene data show CDR1 as KGHSH and CDR2 as LQKENI. CDR3 length equals 14 residues. Trimming left V 0 bases short and J 8 bases short, with 10 bases between. The CDR3 loop is CASSPPPVGEKLFF. As DNA, the CDR3 is TGTGCCAGCTCACCACCGCCGGTTGGGGAAAAACTGTTTTTT.

This clonotype was counted a few times. The rearrangement uses TRBV27 and TRBJ2-7; D possibly matches TRBD1 or TRBD2 (5 bases each). The CDR3 is made up of 15 amino acids. Trimming shortened V by 2 bases and J by 0 bases, and 11 bases separated the two germline ends. Germline assignment: CDR1 MNHEY and CDR2 SMNVEV (reference sequence). The CDR3 here is CASSLQQGDSYEQYF. CDR3 nucleotide sequence: TGTGCCAGCAGTTTACAGCAGGGAGACTCCTACGAGCAGTACTTC.

A few counts support this clonotype. The V gene is TRBV10-3, the J gene TRBJ1-2; D perhaps matches TRBD1 (6 bases). Trimming cost V 6 bases and J 3 bases, with 8 bases left between them. This CDR3 region has 12 residues. The V gene's germline CDR1 is ENHRY and CDR2 SYGVKD. The CDR3 DNA follows: TGTGCCATCAGGGACAGATACTATGGCTACACCTTC. As protein: CAIRDRYYGYTF.

This clonotype was seen only once. The CDR3 nucleotides are TGCAGTGCTAGGGGGCTTAATTCACCCCTCCACTTT. Translation: CSARGLNSPLHF. The chain is built from TRBV20-1 and TRBJ1-6, with D maybe TRBD1 (5 bases). V lost 3 bases to trimming and J lost 6 bases, with 6 bases between them. This CDR3 spans 12 amino acids. Germline V gives CDR1 DFQATT, CDR2 SNEGSKA (reference sequence).

The rearrangement links TRBV3-1 to TRBJ1-2, with D possibly being TRBD1 (5 bases). The CDR3 extends over 16 amino acids. Trimming removed 0 bases from V and 7 bases from J, with 18 bases in between. Germline loops: CDR1 LGHDT, CDR2 YNNKEL (reference sequence). CDR3 coding DNA: TGTGCCAGCAGCCAAGACGGCGGGGCGAATTCGGGTGGCTACACCTTC. Its translation is CASSQDGGANSGGYTF.

The V call is TRBV7-2, the J call TRBJ2-7; 9 bases are a match to TRBD1. The germline V gene encodes CDR1 SGHTA and CDR2 FQGNSA. V lost 7 bases to trimming and J lost 3 bases; unmatched junction nucleotides: 16. The CDR3 contains 17 residues. CDR3 in amino acids: CASTSRPPGQGFYEQYF. CDR3 sequence (DNA): TGTGCCAGCACCTCACGACCCCCGGGACAGGGTTTCTACGAGCAGTACTTC.

Only a few counts were recorded for this clonotype. The chain joins TRBV28 to TRBJ2-7; 10 nucleotides align to TRBD2. The germline CDR1 and CDR2 sequences are MDHEN and SYDVKM. This CDR3 contains 16 residues. Losses at the gene ends were 4 bases for V and 7 bases for J; bases not matched to a gene: 13. CDR3: CASSSPQAGGLSEQYF. The DNA of the CDR3 is TGTGCCAGCAGTTCCCCCCAAGCGGGAGGGCTGAGTGAGCAGTACTTC.

This clonotype was detected many times. The V gene is TRBV5-1, the J gene TRBJ2-3; D ambiguous. Germline V gene data show CDR1 as SGHRS and CDR2 as YFSETQ. The CDR3 runs to 12 residues. Trimming shortened V by 5 bases and J by 3 bases, and 7 bases separated the two germline ends. In nucleotides, the CDR3 is TGCGCCAGCAGGCCCGGGACAGATACGCAGTATTTT. Amino acids: CASRPGTDTQYF.

This chain links TRBV3-1 with TRBJ2-5; maybe TRBD2 (5 bases). The CDR3 runs to 15 residues. V lost 4 bases, J lost 11 bases, and 23 bases lay in between. Germline CDR1 LGHDT, CDR2 YNNKEL (reference sequence). The CDR3 DNA follows: TGTGCCAGCAGCCGCGTAAGTGGGGATCTACGAGGGCAGTACTTC. This codes for CASSRVSGDLRGQYF.

This chain connects TRBV15 to TRBJ2-1, with D tentatively TRBD2 (10 bases). The CDR3 length is 20 residues. CDR1 and CDR2 from the germline V gene are LNHNV and YYDKDF (reference sequence). Trimming removed 0 bases from V and 8 bases from J, with 29 bases in between. The CDR3 DNA reads as TGTGCCACCAGCAGAGATTGGAGGGACAGGGACGGGACTAGCGCCGATGAGCAGTTCTTC. Its translation is CATSRDWRDRDGTSADEQFF. Together with reference TRBV15 and TRBJ2-1, the CDR3 gives the full variable domain: DAMVIQNPRYQVTQFGKPVTLSCSQTLNHNVMYWYQQKSSQAPKLLFHYYDKDFNNEADTPDNFQSRRPNTSFCFLDIRSPGLGDTAMYLCATSRDWRDRDGTSADEQFFGPGTRLTVL.

The chain carries TRBV19 and TRBJ2-7; D might be TRBD2 (5 bases). Germline lookup yields CDR1 LNHDA and CDR2 SQIVND (reference sequence). The CDR3 totals 16 residues. V lost 7 bases to trimming and J lost 0 bases, with 19 bases between them. The CDR3 bases are TGTGCCAGTATTCGCCCTGAGGGAACCTACTCCTACGAGCAGTACTTC. Protein: CASIRPEGTYSYEQYF.

The chain has TRBV5-6 and TRBJ2-5; D perhaps matches TRBD2 (5 bases). The CDR3 has 15 residues. Trimming cost V 0 bases and J 2 bases, with 11 bases left between them. Looked up from germline, CDR1 is SGHDT and CDR2 is YYEEEE. CDR3 DNA sequence: TGTGCCAGCAGCTTGGCCGGGGAGTTTCAAGAGACCCAGTACTTC. Its protein product is CASSLAGEFQETQYF.

The chain carries TRBV15 and TRBJ2-5; D unresolved. Per the germline V gene, CDR1 is LNHNV and CDR2 is YYDKDF (reference sequence). Between the trimmed V and J ends, which lost 5 bases and 5 bases, there was a span of 9 bases. The CDR3 contains 12 residues. The DNA for the CDR3 is TGTGCCACCAGCGACCCCTGGGAGACCCAGTACTTC. Translation: CATSDPWETQYF.

The chain uses TRBV5-5 and TRBJ2-1; TRBD1 aligns across 9 bases. Per germline, CDR1 SGHKS and CDR2 YYEKEE (reference sequence). J gave up 7 bases and V 1 base, and 9 bases lay outside the gene matches. CDR3 length equals 16 residues. CDR3 DNA sequence: TGTGCCAGCAGCTTGTCACCGCGGGGGACAGGGAATGAGCAGTTCTTC. Residues: CASSLSPRGTGNEQFF.

V gene TRBV11-2 combines with J gene TRBJ2-7; D ambiguous. V lost 0 bases and J 3 bases, leaving 12 bases between the germline ends. Germline V gene data show CDR1 as SGHAT and CDR2 as FQNNGV. The CDR3 loop spans 15 amino acids. The CDR3 reads CASSLDRVRGYEQYF. For the CDR3, the DNA is TGTGCCAGCAGCTTAGATCGTGTCAGAGGCTACGAGCAGTACTTC.

The chain carries TRBV14 and TRBJ2-4; D remains unclear. This CDR3 has 14 amino acids. The germline CDR1 and CDR2 sequences are SGHDN and FVKESK. Trimming took off 0 bases at V and 7 bases at J, with 10 bases between the two ends. The CDR3 sequence: CASSQEVSRNIQYF. The CDR3 bases are TGTGCCAGCAGCCAAGAAGTGAGTCGGAACATTCAGTACTTC.